Each of the 30 T cell receptor beta chains below was sequenced from the same sample in a study of T cell changes during pregnancy in multiple sclerosis. Generated by immunoSEQ multiplex PCR, the TCRdb table keeps only in-frame clones and is missing some. This sample has roughly 55,000 clones, with approximately 90% found just once. The sequences come from CD4+ T cells from peripheral blood mononuclear cells, collected after pregnancy. Receptors originate from a female donor in good health, enrolled as a control in a pregnancy study.

This chain joins TRBV19 and TRBJ1-2, with 11 bases lining up with TRBD1. Germline-derived CDR1 and CDR2 are LNHDA and SQIVND (reference sequence). The CDR3 sequence is 16 residues long. V dropped 6 bases and J dropped 4; count of bases not matched to a gene: 10. Here the CDR3 DNA reads TGTGCCAGTAGCCCAACCGGGACAGGGGGTTCCTATGGCTACACCTTC. As protein: CASSPTGTGGSYGYTF.

The rearrangement joins TRBV30 to TRBJ1-1; D remains unclear. The length of the CDR3 is 13 residues. Germline V gives CDR1 GTSNPN, CDR2 SVGIG (reference sequence). The V and J ends lost 2 bases and 0 bases respectively, with 7 bases between them. The CDR3 reads CAWSPYMNTEAFF. The CDR3 DNA is TGTGCCTGGAGTCCGTACATGAACACTGAAGCTTTCTTT.

The V and J genes are TRBV5-4 and TRBJ1-1; no clear D. With 0 bases removed from V and 4 bases from J, the gap between germline ends came to 7 bases. Germline CDR1 is SGHNT and CDR2 is YYREEE (reference sequence). The CDR3 is made up of 13 amino acids. As DNA, the CDR3 is TGTGCCAGCAGCTTGGAGAGGGCCACTGAAGCTTTCTTT. It specifies CASSLERATEAFF.

This clone was observed a single time. The V and J genes are TRBV6-1 and TRBJ1-2; possible D gene TRBD1, 5 bases. V lost 7 bases, J lost 6 bases, and 18 bases lay in between. CDR3 size: 14 residues. CDR1 is MNHNS and CDR2 is SASEGT in the germline V gene. The CDR3 nucleotides are TGTGCCAGCACTCCACCTGGGGGGTTAGATGGCTACACCTTC. The encoded protein is CASTPPGGLDGYTF.

The chain uses TRBV10-3 and TRBJ2-7; D is perhaps TRBD1 or TRBD2 (6 bases each). V was cut by 6 bases and J by 1 base, with 13 bases left in between. CDR1 is ENHRY, CDR2 SYGVKD, per germline. CDR3 size: 14 residues. This chain's CDR3 is CAISEGDFSYEQYF. In DNA, the CDR3 is TGTGCCATCAGCGAGGGGGACTTTTCCTACGAGCAGTACTTC.

The rearrangement uses TRBV7-2 and TRBJ1-4, with D possibly matching TRBD1 (6 bases). The germline gives CDR1 SGHTA, CDR2 FQGNSA. The CDR3 spans 15 residues. Trimming stripped 2 bases from V and 8 bases from J, with 15 bases between. CDR3 amino acids: CASSLPRGLPEKLFF. The CDR3 region has the DNA TGTGCCAGCAGCTTACCCAGGGGCCTACCGGAAAAACTGTTTTTT.

The CDR3 is CASSFLAQGPLGYTF. The CDR3 DNA is TGTGCCAGCAGCTTTTTAGCCCAGGGCCCCCTCGGCTACACCTTC. The rearrangement uses TRBV5-4 and TRBJ1-2; a possible D gene is TRBD1 (5 bases). This CDR3 comprises 15 residues. Germline V CDR1 and CDR2: SGHNT, YYREEE (reference sequence). Trimming pared 2 bases from V and 8 bases from J, leaving 19 bases between.

The chain combines TRBV2 with TRBJ1-2; TRBD1 is a possible D gene (6 bases). V lost 2 bases, J lost 7 bases, and 14 bases lay in between. The CDR3 is 14 amino acids. CDR1 and CDR2 (germline): SNHLY, FYNNEI. CDR3 protein: CASSESTGRGGYTF. The CDR3 nucleotides read TGTGCCAGCAGTGAATCCACAGGCAGGGGTGGCTACACCTTC.

CDR3 bases: TGCAGCGCCACCACAGGGGCGGGGACCGGGGAGCTGTTTTTT. It is translated as CSATTGAGTGELFF. The rearrangement joins TRBV29-1 to TRBJ2-2; D might be TRBD1 (7 bases). Germline CDR1 and CDR2: SQVTM and ANQGSEA. CDR3 size: 14 residues. V was shortened by 7 bases and J by 5 bases, with 17 bases between the two germline ends.

The rearrangement links TRBV18 to TRBJ2-7; tentative D call: TRBD1 (6 bases). CDR3 length: 15 amino acids. Trimming left V 1 base short and J 3 bases short, with 13 bases between. Looked up from germline, CDR1 is KGHSH and CDR2 is LQKENI. The DNA for the CDR3 is TGTGCCAGCTCACCACTTAGTCAGGGGATCTACGAGCAGTACTTC. It codes for CASSPLSQGIYEQYF.

This chain uses TRBV18 with TRBJ2-7; 11 nucleotides match TRBD1. V gave up 4 bases and J gave up 1 base; unmatched junction bases: 9. Germline CDR1 is KGHSH and CDR2 is LQKENI. This CDR3 has 17 amino acids. CDR3 loop: CASSRTPGQGVSYEQYF. The CDR3 coding sequence is TGTGCCAGCTCACGGACGCCGGGACAGGGGGTTTCCTACGAGCAGTACTTC.

The gene calls are TRBV7-2 and TRBJ2-7; 8 bases are shared with TRBD2. Per the germline V gene, CDR1 is SGHTA and CDR2 is FQGNSA. The CDR3 runs 15 residues. V lost 5 bases and J lost 2; bases outside the gene matches: 8. DNA of the CDR3: TGTGCCAGCAGCCCGAGGGTAGCGGGGACCTACGAGCAGTACTTC. It specifies CASSPRVAGTYEQYF.

The rearrangement joins TRBV18 to TRBJ2-7; a possible D gene is TRBD2 (5 bases). Germline V gene sequence: CDR1 KGHSH, CDR2 LQKENI. There are 11 residues in the CDR3. V lost 2 bases and J lost 6, with 5 bases in between. The chain's CDR3 is CASSPEGEQYF. CDR3 DNA: TGTGCCAGCTCACCAGAGGGCGAGCAGTACTTC.

This clone is a singleton in its sample. The CDR3 loop reads CASSERGGQPQHF. CDR3 nucleotide sequence: TGTGCCAGCAGCGAACGCGGAGGACAGCCCCAGCATTTT. This sequence joins TRBV28 and TRBJ1-5; D unresolved. Trimming left V 6 bases short and J 7 bases short, with 13 bases between. The CDR3 is made up of 13 amino acids. In germline, CDR1 is MDHEN, CDR2 SYDVKM.

The rearrangement uses TRBV5-8 and TRBJ1-2; D unresolved. CDR1 SGHTS and CDR2 YDEGEE come from the germline V gene. V lost 0 bases and J lost 4, with 16 bases in between. This CDR3 is built from 16 residues. The CDR3 DNA reads TGTGCCAGCAGCTTGGCAGGCACGAACCCCATCTATGGCTACACCTTC. As protein: CASSLAGTNPIYGYTF.

Concerning this clone: It is unclear where the CDR3 begins or ends on the DNA, so no DNA is shown, and the CDR3 is as TCRdb lists it. The same CDR3 arises from other DNA sequences in this sample as well. V is TRBV5-1 and J is TRBJ2-7; the table's D call of TRBD1 was not tested on the DNA. With termini counted, the CDR3 has 15 amino acids. Germline loops: CDR1 SGHRS, CDR2 YFSETQ. The CDR3 sequence: CASSLVGQGAWEQYF.

This clone was detected once. The chain carries TRBV19 and TRBJ1-5, with TRBD1 identical over 10 bases. V trimming: 8 bases; J trimming: 2 bases; junction bases outside the gene matches: 12. CDR1 is LNHDA, CDR2 SQIVND, per germline (reference sequence). The CDR3 covers 17 residues. The CDR3 loop is CASAPGTGVSGNQPQHF. In DNA, the CDR3 is TGTGCCAGTGCGCCCGGGACAGGGGTGAGTGGCAATCAGCCCCAGCATTTT.

This clone occurred once. This chain joins TRBV7-9 and TRBJ2-5, with a weak D call TRBD2 (6 bases). The germline V gene has CDR1 SEHNR and CDR2 FQNEAQ (reference sequence). This CDR3 contains 12 residues. Trimming took off 9 bases at V and 2 bases at J, with 10 bases between the two ends. The CDR3 sequence is CASREEQETQYF. CDR3 in DNA: TGTGCCAGTAGGGAGGAACAAGAGACCCAGTACTTC. Using reference TRBV7-9 and TRBJ2-5 for the parts outside the CDR3, the full variable domain is DTGVSQNPRHKITKRGQNVTFRCDPISEHNRLYWYRQTLGQGPEFLTYFQNEAQLEKSRLLSDRFSAERPKGSFSTLEIQRTEQGDSAMYLCASREEQETQYFGPGTRLLVL.

This clone has just a few counts. In DNA, the CDR3 is TGCGCCAGCAGCTTAGAGACAGGGGGCTGGGAGCTGTTTTTT. Translated, it gives CASSLETGGWELFF. The chain joins TRBV5-1 to TRBJ2-2; 10 nucleotides line up with TRBD1. The CDR3 extends over 14 amino acids. V lost 2 bases to trimming and J lost 9 bases; unmatched junction nucleotides: 4. Germline loops: CDR1 SGHRS, CDR2 YFSETQ.

V gene TRBV28 combines with J gene TRBJ1-1, with 9 bases lining up with TRBD1. The length of the CDR3 is 13 residues. The J segment lost 11 bases and the V segment lost 6 bases, leaving 10 bases of the junction unmatched. CDR1 MDHEN and CDR2 SYDVKM come from the germline V gene. The CDR3 DNA sequence: TGTGCCAGCAGAACACAGGGGGCGAGGTCCGCTTTCTTT. It codes for CASRTQGARSAFF.

The V gene is TRBV19, the J gene TRBJ2-1; 7 bases are shared with TRBD1. The J segment lost 6 bases and the V segment lost 4 bases, leaving 0 bases of the junction unmatched. The CDR3 has 12 residues. The germline V gene encodes CDR1 LNHDA and CDR2 SQIVND (reference sequence). In nucleotides, the CDR3 is TGTGCCAGTAGTACAGGGGGCAATGAGCAGTTCTTC. Translated: CASSTGGNEQFF.

The chain couples TRBV28 to TRBJ2-7, with D maybe TRBD1 (6 bases). Germline CDR1 and CDR2: MDHEN and SYDVKM. V was shortened by 8 bases and J by 5 bases, with 19 bases between the two germline ends. The CDR3 totals 14 residues. DNA for the CDR3: TGTGCCAGCGTAGATAGTTGGGACAAACACGAGCAGTACTTC. It is translated as CASVDSWDKHEQYF.

The chain employs TRBV25-1 and TRBJ2-7, with D perhaps matching TRBD2 (5 bases). V was pared by 7 bases and J by 7 bases, with 14 bases between. This CDR3 contains 12 residues. Germline V lookup: CDR1 MGHDK, CDR2 SYGVNS. CDR3 bases: TGTGCCAGCACAGACCATACGGGGGAGCAGTACTTC. Its protein product is CASTDHTGEQYF.

This rearrangement joins TRBV7-6 to TRBJ1-2; perhaps TRBD1 as D (5 bases). V lost 1 base and J 4 bases, leaving 10 bases between the germline ends. The CDR3 is 14 residues long. From germline, CDR1 is SGHVS and CDR2 FNYEAQ. CDR3 nucleotides: TGTGCCAGCAGCTTAGGTCCAGGGTCCTATGGCTACACCTTC. It specifies CASSLGPGSYGYTF.

The chain joins TRBV4-3 to TRBJ1-4, with D uncertain. The germline gives CDR1 LGHNA, CDR2 YSLEER. The V gene lost 4 bases and the J gene lost 4 bases, with 13 bases spanning the gap. This CDR3 comprises 15 residues. This chain's CDR3 is CASSPSGGVNEKLFF. Written as DNA, the CDR3 is TGCGCCAGCAGCCCCTCCGGAGGCGTTAATGAAAAACTGTTTTTT.

V and J are TRBV7-6 and TRBJ2-1; possibly TRBD2 for D (7 bases). The germline V gene has CDR1 SGHVS and CDR2 FNYEAQ. The CDR3 has 15 residues. Trimming took off 5 bases at V and 3 bases at J, with 14 bases between the two ends. For the CDR3, the DNA is TGTGCCAGCAGCCGGGGGGCAAACGTCTACAATGAGCAGTTCTTC. It translates to CASSRGANVYNEQFF.

This sequence joins TRBV7-6 and TRBJ2-1; 8 nucleotides line up with TRBD1. Trimming took 5 bases from V and 7 from J; bases not matched to a gene: 10. CDR1 and CDR2 (germline): SGHVS, FNYEAQ. CDR3 length: 15 residues. This chain's CDR3 is CASSPPGQGGNEQFF. CDR3 nucleotide sequence: TGTGCCAGCAGCCCGCCTGGACAGGGAGGAAATGAGCAGTTCTTC.

The rearrangement links TRBV5-1 to TRBJ1-2; 8 bases are a match to TRBD1. Germline lookup yields CDR1 SGHRS and CDR2 YFSETQ. This CDR3 is built from 16 residues. With 0 bases clipped from V and 8 bases from J, the junction kept 12 bases outside the gene matches. CDR3 sequence reads: CASSLAPSRTGSGYTF. CDR3 in DNA: TGCGCCAGCAGCTTGGCCCCCTCTCGGACAGGGAGCGGCTACACCTTC.

This chain connects TRBV7-2 to TRBJ1-6, with D uncertain. CDR3 size: 16 residues. From germline, CDR1 is SGHTA and CDR2 FQGNSA. Trimming left V 1 base short and J 0 bases short, with 7 bases between. In nucleotides, the CDR3 is TGTGCCAGCAGCTTAGAAGTCGGCTCCTATAATTCACCCCTCCACTTT. Translated: CASSLEVGSYNSPLHF.

This chain connects TRBV5-8 to TRBJ1-5; D is unclear. Germline CDR1 and CDR2: SGHTS and YDEGEE. The V end was cut by 4 bases, the J end by 6 bases, with 14 bases between. The CDR3 sequence is 14 residues long. DNA for the CDR3: TGTGCCAGCAGCGGGCAGGCTCTCTCTCAGCCCCAGCATTTT. Translation gives CASSGQALSQPQHF.